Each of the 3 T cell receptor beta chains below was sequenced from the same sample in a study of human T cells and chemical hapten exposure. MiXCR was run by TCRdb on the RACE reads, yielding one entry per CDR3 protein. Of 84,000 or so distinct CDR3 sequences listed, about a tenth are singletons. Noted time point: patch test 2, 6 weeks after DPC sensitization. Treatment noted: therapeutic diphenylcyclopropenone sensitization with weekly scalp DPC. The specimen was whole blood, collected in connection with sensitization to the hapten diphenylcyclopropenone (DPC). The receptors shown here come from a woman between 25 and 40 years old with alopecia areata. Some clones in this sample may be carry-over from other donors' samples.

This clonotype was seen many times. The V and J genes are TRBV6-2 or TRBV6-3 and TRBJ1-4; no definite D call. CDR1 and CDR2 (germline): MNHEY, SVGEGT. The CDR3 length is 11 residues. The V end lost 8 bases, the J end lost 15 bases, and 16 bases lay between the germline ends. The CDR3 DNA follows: TGTGCCAGCTCGGATGCGAGGGAGATGTTTTTT. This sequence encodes CASSDAREMFF.

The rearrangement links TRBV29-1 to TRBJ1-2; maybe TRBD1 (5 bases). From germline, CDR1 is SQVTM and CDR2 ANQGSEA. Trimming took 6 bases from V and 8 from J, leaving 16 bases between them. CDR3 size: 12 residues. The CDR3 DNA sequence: TGCAGCGTCGCCCATTTAGGGGAAGGCTACACCTTC. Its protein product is CSVAHLGEGYTF.

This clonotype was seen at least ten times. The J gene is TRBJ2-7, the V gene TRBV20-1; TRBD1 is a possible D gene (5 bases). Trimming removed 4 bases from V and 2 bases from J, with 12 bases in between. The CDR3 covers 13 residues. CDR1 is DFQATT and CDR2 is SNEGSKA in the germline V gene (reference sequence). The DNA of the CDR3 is TGCAGTGCTACCCCTAAGGGGCCCTACGAGCAGTACTTC. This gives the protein CSATPKGPYEQYF.